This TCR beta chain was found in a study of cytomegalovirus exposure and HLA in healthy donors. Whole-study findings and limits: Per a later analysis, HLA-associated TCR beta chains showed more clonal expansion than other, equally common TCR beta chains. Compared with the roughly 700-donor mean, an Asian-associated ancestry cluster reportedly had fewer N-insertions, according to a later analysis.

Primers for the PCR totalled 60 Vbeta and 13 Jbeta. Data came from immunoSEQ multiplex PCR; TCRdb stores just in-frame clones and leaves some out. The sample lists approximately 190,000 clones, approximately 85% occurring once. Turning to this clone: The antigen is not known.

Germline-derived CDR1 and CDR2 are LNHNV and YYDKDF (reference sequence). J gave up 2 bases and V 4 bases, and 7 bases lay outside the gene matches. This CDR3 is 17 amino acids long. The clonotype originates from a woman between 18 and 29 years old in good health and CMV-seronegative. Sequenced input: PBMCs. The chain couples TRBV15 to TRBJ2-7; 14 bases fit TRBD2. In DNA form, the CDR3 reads TGTGCCACCAGCACGCCGGGACTAGCGGGGGATCCCTACGAGCAGTACTTC. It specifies CATSTPGLAGDPYEQYF.